This T cell receptor beta chain was captured by sequencing in a study of response to subunit inactivated influenza vaccine. The ends lost 4 bases at V and 4 bases at J; junction bases unmatched: 10. The CDR3 covers 15 residues. From germline, CDR1 is SGHAT and CDR2 FQNNGV. The table lists this clonotype with many counts. The target antigen is unknown. TCRdb recomputed calls from the RT-PCR reads with MiXCR, one row per CDR3 protein. Of 560,000 or so distinct CDR3 sequences detected, 7.6% appear once; the ten largest clones hold 10% to 15%. Findings and caveats of the study: The study's authors posited that every seasonal influenza vaccination enlists few new T cells.

The sequence came from a man between 50 and 69 years old who received an inactivated influenza vaccine. The sample consisted of PBMCs from blood, taken about 23 months after vaccination. The chain uses TRBV11-2 and TRBJ2-7; 7 bases map to TRBD2. CDR3 nucleotide sequence: TGTGCCAGCAGCTGGGGGTCTAGCGGACTGTACGAGCAGTACTTC. Residues: CASSWGSSGLYEQYF.